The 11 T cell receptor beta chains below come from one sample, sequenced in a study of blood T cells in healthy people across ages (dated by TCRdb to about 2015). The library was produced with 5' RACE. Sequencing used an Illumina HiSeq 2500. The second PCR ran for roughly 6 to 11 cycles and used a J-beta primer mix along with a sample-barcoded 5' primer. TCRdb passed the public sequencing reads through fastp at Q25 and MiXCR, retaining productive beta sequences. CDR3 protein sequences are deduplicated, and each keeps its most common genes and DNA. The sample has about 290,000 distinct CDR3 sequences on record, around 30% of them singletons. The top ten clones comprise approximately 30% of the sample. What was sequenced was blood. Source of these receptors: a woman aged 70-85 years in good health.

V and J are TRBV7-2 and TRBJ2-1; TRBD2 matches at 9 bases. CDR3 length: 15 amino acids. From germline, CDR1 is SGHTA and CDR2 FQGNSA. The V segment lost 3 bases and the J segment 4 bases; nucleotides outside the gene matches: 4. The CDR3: CASSLGGREYNEQFF. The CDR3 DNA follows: TGTGCCAGCAGCTTGGGCGGGAGGGAATACAATGAGCAGTTCTTC.

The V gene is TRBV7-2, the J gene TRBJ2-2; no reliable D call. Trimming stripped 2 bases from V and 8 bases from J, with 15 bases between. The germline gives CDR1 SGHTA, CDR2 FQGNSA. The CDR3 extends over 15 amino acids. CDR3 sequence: CASSLTTGGRGELFF. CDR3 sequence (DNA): TGTGCCAGCAGCTTAACCACCGGTGGAAGAGGGGAGCTGTTTTTT. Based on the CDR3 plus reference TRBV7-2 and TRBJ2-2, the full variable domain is GAGVSQSPSNKVTEKGKDVELRCDPISGHTALYWYRQSLGQGLEFLIYFQGNSAPDKSGLPSDRFSAERTGGSVSTLTIQRTQQEDSAVYLCASSLTTGGRGELFFGEGSRLTVL.

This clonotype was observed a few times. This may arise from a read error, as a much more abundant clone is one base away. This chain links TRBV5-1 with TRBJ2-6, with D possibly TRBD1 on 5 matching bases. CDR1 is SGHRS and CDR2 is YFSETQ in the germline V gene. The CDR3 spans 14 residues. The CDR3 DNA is TGCGCCAGCAGCTCCCGCTCTGGGGCCAACGTCCTGGCTTTC. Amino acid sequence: CASSSRSGANVLAF.

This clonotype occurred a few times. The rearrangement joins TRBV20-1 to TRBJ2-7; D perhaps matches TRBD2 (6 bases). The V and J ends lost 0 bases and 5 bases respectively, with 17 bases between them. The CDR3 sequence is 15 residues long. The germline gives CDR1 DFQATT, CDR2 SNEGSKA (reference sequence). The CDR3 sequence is CSARDLGEDLHEQYF. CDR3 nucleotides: TGCAGTGCTAGAGATCTGGGGGAGGATCTCCACGAGCAGTACTTC.

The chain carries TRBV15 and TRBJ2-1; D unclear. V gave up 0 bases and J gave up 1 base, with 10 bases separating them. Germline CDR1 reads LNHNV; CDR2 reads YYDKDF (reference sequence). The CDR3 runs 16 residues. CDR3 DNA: TGTGCCACCAGCAGAGATGTCAAAGGGTCCTACAATGAGCAGTTCTTC. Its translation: CATSRDVKGSYNEQFF. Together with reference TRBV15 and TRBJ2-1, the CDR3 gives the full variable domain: DAMVIQNPRYQVTQFGKPVTLSCSQTLNHNVMYWYQQKSSQAPKLLFHYYDKDFNNEADTPDNFQSRRPNTSFCFLDIRSPGLGDTAMYLCATSRDVKGSYNEQFFGPGTRLTVL.

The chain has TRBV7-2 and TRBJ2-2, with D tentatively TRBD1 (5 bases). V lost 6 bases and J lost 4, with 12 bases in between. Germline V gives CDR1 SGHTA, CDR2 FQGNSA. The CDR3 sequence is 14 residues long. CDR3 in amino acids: CASRPRQGTGELFF. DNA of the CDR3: TGTGCCAGCAGACCAAGGCAGGGCACCGGGGAGCTGTTTTTT.

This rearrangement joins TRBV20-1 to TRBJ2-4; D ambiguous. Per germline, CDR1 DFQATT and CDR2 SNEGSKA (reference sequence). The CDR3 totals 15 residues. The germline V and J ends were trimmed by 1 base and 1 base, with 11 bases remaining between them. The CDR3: CSARGARDAKNIQYF. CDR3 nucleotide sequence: TGCAGTGCTAGAGGGGCAAGAGACGCCAAAAACATTCAGTACTTC.

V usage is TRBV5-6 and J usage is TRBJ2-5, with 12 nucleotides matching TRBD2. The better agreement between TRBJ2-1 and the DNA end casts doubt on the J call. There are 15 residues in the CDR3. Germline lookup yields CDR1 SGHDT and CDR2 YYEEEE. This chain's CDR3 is CASSSGLAGYNEQFF. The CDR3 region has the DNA TGTGCCAGCAGCTCCGGACTAGCGGGGTACAATGAGCAGTTCTTC.

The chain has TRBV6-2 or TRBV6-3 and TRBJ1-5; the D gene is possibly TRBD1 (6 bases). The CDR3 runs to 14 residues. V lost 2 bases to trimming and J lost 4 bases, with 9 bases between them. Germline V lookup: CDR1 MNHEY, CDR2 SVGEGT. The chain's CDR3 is CASSYGQRNQPQHF. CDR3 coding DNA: TGTGCCAGCAGTTACGGACAGAGGAATCAGCCCCAGCATTTT.

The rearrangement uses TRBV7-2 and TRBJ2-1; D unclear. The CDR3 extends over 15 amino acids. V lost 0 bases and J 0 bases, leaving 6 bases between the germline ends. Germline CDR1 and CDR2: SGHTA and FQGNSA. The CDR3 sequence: CASSLALSSYNEQFF. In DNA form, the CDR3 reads TGTGCCAGCAGCTTAGCGCTCAGCTCCTACAATGAGCAGTTCTTC.

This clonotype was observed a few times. In DNA, the CDR3 is TGTGCCAGCACCGTAATGTCTGGTGGTAATTCACCCCTCCACTTT. Its protein product is CASTVMSGGNSPLHF. This chain joins TRBV6-6 and TRBJ1-6; D call uncertain. The CDR3 extends over 15 amino acids. Germline lookup yields CDR1 MNHNY and CDR2 SVGAGI (reference sequence). V lost 7 bases and J 6 bases, leaving 16 bases between the germline ends.